What follows are 16 T cell receptor beta chains derived from one specimen sequenced in a study of regulatory T cells in long-lasting Graves disease. Construction of the TCR beta libraries employed iRepertoire HTBI primers in conjunction with Arm-PCR of CDR3 regions. In TCRdb, the multiplex PCR reads were re-called with MiXCR into one record per CDR3 protein. This sample has about 660,000 distinct CDR3 sequences, with around 30% found just once. Regarding time point: persistent/refractory GD, antithyroid drugs over 5 years with positive TRAb. Researchers made the TCR library from RNA that was extracted from PBMCs. The sample here was peripheral blood mononuclear cells (PBMCs), taken when the disease was refractory, from a patient treated with antithyroid drugs. The source is a female donor with Graves disease.

This clonotype appeared a few times. This chain uses TRBV6-1 with TRBJ2-5, with TRBD2 matching over 7 bases. The germline V gene has CDR1 MNHNS and CDR2 SASEGT. V lost 8 bases and J lost 2; bases outside the gene matches: 11. The CDR3 spans 15 residues. CDR3 sequence reads: CASQGRERSQETQYF. CDR3 sequence (DNA): TGTGCCAGCCAAGGGAGGGAGCGGTCTCAAGAGACCCAGTACTTC.

This chain uses TRBV24-1 with TRBJ2-5, with 9 bases matching TRBD1. Germline V gene lookup returns CDR1 KGHDR and CDR2 SFDVKD. The V segment lost 4 bases and the J segment 4 bases; nucleotides outside the gene matches: 12. CDR3 length equals 17 residues. The DNA for the CDR3 is TGTGCCACCAGTGACACACAAGCGGGACAGGGTTTAGAGACCCAGTACTTC. As protein: CATSDTQAGQGLETQYF.

In this sample, this clonotype turned up many times. The chain employs TRBV28 and TRBJ1-1; D not resolved. Trimming stripped 0 bases from V and 11 bases from J, with 10 bases between. Germline V lookup: CDR1 MDHEN, CDR2 SYDVKM. The CDR3 totals 12 residues. The CDR3 reads CASSLWDGEAFF. DNA of the CDR3: TGTGCCAGCAGTTTATGGGACGGCGAGGCTTTCTTT.

This clonotype has a count of ten or more. The junction and the germline gene differ at one end; a read error may be behind it. The J gene is TRBJ2-7, the V gene TRBV11-2; 7 nucleotides match TRBD2. This CDR3 spans 15 amino acids. The germline V gene encodes CDR1 SGHAT and CDR2 FQNNGV. The CDR3 nucleotides are TGTGCCAGCACCGTAGTTGGCGGGAGCGCCTATGAGCAGTACTTC. It specifies CASTVVGGSAYEQYF.

For this clonotype: Just one base apart from a much larger clone, this may be a read error. It is likely a read error, because the conserved phenylalanine at the end of the CDR3 is missing. J is TRBJ1-1 and V is TRBV12-3 or TRBV12-4, with D possibly matching TRBD1 (5 bases). The CDR3 is 13 residues long. Trimming left V 3 bases short and J 4 bases short, with 9 bases between. In DNA form, the CDR3 reads TGTGCCAGCAGTTTCCAGGGAGCCACTGAAGCTTTCCTT. Translation gives CASSFQGATEAFL.

A few counts support this clonotype. The chain joins TRBV6-1 to TRBJ2-7; D perhaps matches TRBD2 (6 bases). V was clipped by 8 bases and J by 3 bases, with 20 bases between them. The CDR3 loop spans 15 amino acids. Germline V CDR1 and CDR2: MNHNS, SASEGT. CDR3 sequence (DNA): TGTGCCAGCGGGCGAGGAGGGTCACCTAACTACGAGCAGTACTTC. Translated, it gives CASGRGGSPNYEQYF.

V is TRBV20-1 and J is TRBJ2-7; TRBD1 is a possible D gene (6 bases). Trimming cost V 5 bases and J 2 bases, with 19 bases left between them. The CDR3 covers 15 residues. Per the germline V gene, CDR1 is DFQATT and CDR2 is SNEGSKA (reference sequence). This chain's CDR3 is CSAQHTGPLAYEQYF. In nucleotides, the CDR3 is TGCAGTGCTCAACATACAGGGCCGTTGGCCTACGAGCAGTACTTC.

The genes are TRBV6-1 and TRBJ1-2; a weak D match, TRBD1 (5 bases). The CDR3 contains 14 residues. The V gene's germline CDR1 is MNHNS and CDR2 SASEGT. Trimming pared 7 bases from V and 2 bases from J, leaving 14 bases between. Here the CDR3 DNA reads TGTGCCAGCATGGCGCCAGCAGGGAACTATGGCTACACCTTC. Its protein product is CASMAPAGNYGYTF.

A word on this clonotype: At one of its ends the junction is not consistent with the germline gene, which may arise from a read error. This rearrangement joins TRBV15 to TRBJ1-2, with D possibly matching TRBD1 (5 bases). The CDR3 is made up of 14 amino acids. The germline gives CDR1 LNHNV, CDR2 YYDKDF (reference sequence). CDR3 protein: CATTRDRNSYGYTF. For the CDR3, the DNA is TGTGCCACCACCAGAGACAGAAACTCCTATGGCTACACCTTC.

The CDR3: CASSPEPEGSYEQYF. The CDR3, as DNA: TGTGCCAGCAGCCCCGAGCCAGAGGGCTCCTACGAGCAGTACTTC. This rearrangement joins TRBV7-9 to TRBJ2-7, with D perhaps matching TRBD2 (5 bases). The germline gives CDR1 SEHNR, CDR2 FQNEAQ (reference sequence). The CDR3 has 15 residues. Trimming pared 5 bases from V and 0 bases from J, leaving 14 bases between.

This clonotype was recorded a few times. The chain carries TRBV30 and TRBJ1-1, with D unclear. In germline, CDR1 is GTSNPN, CDR2 SVGIG (reference sequence). The V end was cut by 5 bases, the J end by 4 bases, with 8 bases between. The CDR3 has 11 residues. CDR3 bases: TGTGCCTGGGTGTGGGGCACTGAAGCTTTCTTT. Protein product: CAWVWGTEAFF.

This clonotype was detected ten times or more. The chain uses TRBV6-2 or TRBV6-3 and TRBJ1-3, with D unclear. The CDR3 length is 15 residues. Germline CDR1 and CDR2: MNHEY and SVGEGT. The V end lost 0 bases, the J end lost 1 base, and 7 bases lay between the germline ends. The CDR3 nucleotides are TGTGCCAGCAGTTACTCGGCAGGATCTGGAAACACCATATATTTT. Its protein is CASSYSAGSGNTIYF.

V usage is TRBV5-1 and J usage is TRBJ1-1; TRBD1 might be the D (5 bases). Trimming pared 1 base from V and 4 bases from J, leaving 20 bases between. Germline lookup yields CDR1 SGHRS and CDR2 YFSETQ. This CDR3 comprises 17 residues. DNA for the CDR3: TGCGCCAGCAGCTTGATTGGGGACCTTAGAAGTGGCACTGAAGCTTTCTTT. Its translation is CASSLIGDLRSGTEAFF. Full variable domain (remainder filled in from reference TRBV5-1 and TRBJ1-1): KAGVTQTPRYLIKTRGQQVTLSCSPISGHRSVSWYQQTPGQGLQFLFEYFSETQRNKGNFPGRFSGRQFSNSRSEMNVSTLELGDSALYLCASSLIGDLRSGTEAFFGQGTRLTVV.

The rearrangement joins TRBV2 to TRBJ1-5; D may be TRBD1 (5 bases). With 4 bases removed from V and 7 bases from J, the gap between germline ends came to 14 bases. CDR3 length equals 14 residues. Germline CDR1 and CDR2: SNHLY and FYNNEI. CDR3 bases: TGTGCCAGCAGTGGGCGCGGGGGGAGGCAGCCCCAGCATTTT. This sequence encodes CASSGRGGRQPQHF.

The chain is built from TRBV20-1 and TRBJ2-7; TRBD2 aligns across 9 bases. Trimming at V came to 1 base and at J to 6 bases, leaving 16 bases not matched to a gene. The V gene's germline CDR1 is DFQATT and CDR2 SNEGSKA (reference sequence). This CDR3 has 17 amino acids. The CDR3, as DNA: TGCAGTGCTAGAGGCTCCGAGGCTAGCGGGAAGTCTGGCGAGCAGTACTTC. As protein: CSARGSEASGKSGEQYF.

Only a few counts were recorded for this clonotype. The chain couples TRBV6-5 to TRBJ1-1, with D unresolved. V was pared by 2 bases and J by 0 bases, with 10 bases between. CDR3 length: 15 residues. The germline CDR1 and CDR2 sequences are MNHEY and SVGAGI. The CDR3 bases are TGTGCCAGCAGTTACAGGCATAACATGAACACTGAAGCTTTCTTT. Translating it yields CASSYRHNMNTEAFF.